This T cell receptor (beta chain) was identified in a study of siplizumab effects on memory and regulatory T cells. General study points: Proliferating CD4+ or CD8+ clones, roughly 75-97% of them, lacked an assignable naive or memory phenotype. Naive T cells looked more diverse than memory cells and looked like major alloresponse contributors.

The germline V gene encodes CDR1 SGDLS and CDR2 YYNGEE. The CDR3 length is 17 residues. V was pared by 4 bases and J by 0 bases, with 19 bases between. Concerning this clone: Its antigen is unidentified.

The assay covered around 9.1 x 10^4 TCR templates per sample. Measured with immunoSEQ multiplex PCR; TCRdb has only the in-frame clones, and not every one. Of about 70,000 clones listed, around 90% are singletons. The genes are TRBV9 and TRBJ1-2, with TRBD1 as a possible D gene (6 bases). The receptor's source is a human donor in good health. Source material: Tregs sorted from blood. The CDR3 reads CASSPSFVGQPNYGYTF. The CDR3, as DNA: TGTGCCAGCAGCCCAAGCTTTGTTGGACAGCCTAACTATGGCTACACCTTC. Drawing the rest from reference TRBV9 and TRBJ1-2, the complete variable domain is DSGVTQTPKHLITATGQRVTLRCSPRSGDLSVYWYQQSLDQGLQFLIQYYNGEERAKGNILERFSAQQFPDLHSELNLSSLELGDSALYFCASSPSFVGQPNYGYTFGSGTRLTVV.